Each of the 26 T cell receptor beta chains below was sequenced from the same sample in a study of human T cells and chemical hapten exposure (TCRdb year 2021). Total RNA was extracted from unfractionated whole blood collected in Tempus Blood RNA tubes. Library preparation attached unique molecular identifiers to individual cDNA molecules for quantitative, reproducible TCR counting. In TCRdb, the public reads were trimmed at Q25 with fastp and aligned with MiXCR, with productive beta chains retained. Records with the same CDR3 protein are collapsed into one entry carrying the most frequent genes and DNA. The sample table records around 120,000 distinct CDR3 sequences; around 9% of these occur just once. The ten largest clones capture 1.3% to 1.5% of the sample. The material sequenced was whole blood. These TCRs come from a human donor in good health. Some clones in this sample may be carry-over from other donors' samples. Donor details come from another sample of the same person, matched by shared clones.

The J gene is TRBJ2-5, the V gene TRBV20-1, with D perhaps matching TRBD2 (6 bases). The V end was cut by 2 bases, the J end by 5 bases, with 9 bases between. CDR3 length: 12 amino acids. Germline CDR1 reads DFQATT; CDR2 reads SNEGSKA (reference sequence). In DNA, the CDR3 is TGCAGTGCTAGACCGGGGGTGGAGACCCAGTACTTC. Translated: CSARPGVETQYF.

The CDR3 DNA reads as TGTGCCAGCAGTTACGAGGGACAGGGGGCGCTGAGCGAGCAGTACTTC. Translation gives CASSYEGQGALSEQYF. The chain joins TRBV6-2 or TRBV6-3 to TRBJ2-7; 12 bases match TRBD1. The CDR3 spans 16 residues. Germline assignment: CDR1 MNHEY and CDR2 SVGEGT. V dropped 2 bases and J dropped 6; count of bases not matched to a gene: 8.

This clonotype has more than one count but fewer than ten. The chain recombines TRBV14 with TRBJ1-1; the D gene is possibly TRBD1 (6 bases). Trimming stripped 1 base from V and 3 bases from J, with 18 bases between. The germline V gene encodes CDR1 SGHDN and CDR2 FVKESK. The CDR3 runs 17 residues. The DNA for the CDR3 is TGTGCCAGCAGCCAAGGGGCCCGGGGGGCGTGGGACACTGAAGCTTTCTTT. This codes for CASSQGARGAWDTEAFF.

This clonotype was seen at least ten times. The chain carries TRBV9 and TRBJ1-1; D might be TRBD1 (5 bases). Germline V gene lookup returns CDR1 SGDLS and CDR2 YYNGEE. Trimming took off 2 bases at V and 0 bases at J, with 17 bases between the two ends. This CDR3 comprises 17 residues. CDR3 nucleotide sequence: TGTGCCAGCAGCGTCCGGGACGGCGAGCTTATGAACACTGAAGCTTTCTTT. Protein: CASSVRDGELMNTEAFF.

J is TRBJ2-4 and V is TRBV6-2 or TRBV6-3; 9 nucleotides align to TRBD2. This CDR3 is 18 amino acids long. With 0 bases clipped from V and 2 bases from J, the junction kept 8 bases outside the gene matches. The germline gives CDR1 MNHEY, CDR2 SVGEGT. This CDR3 is CASSYSRGTSSTKNIQYF. Here the CDR3 DNA reads TGTGCCAGCAGTTACTCGCGGGGGACTAGCTCGACCAAAAACATTCAGTACTTC.

This clonotype was detected many times. The V gene is TRBV6-4, the J gene TRBJ2-1; D may be TRBD2 (6 bases). V dropped 0 bases and J dropped 9 bases, with 9 bases sitting between them. CDR3 size: 13 residues. Germline CDR1 and CDR2: MRHNA and SNTAGT. CDR3: CASSDSRDFEQFF. In DNA form, the CDR3 reads TGTGCCAGCAGTGACTCGCGGGATTTTGAGCAGTTCTTC.

This clonotype has at least ten counts. The V and J genes are TRBV14 and TRBJ2-7, with D uncertain. CDR3 length: 13 residues. V was trimmed by 3 bases and J by 0 bases, leaving 6 bases between them. Germline-derived CDR1 and CDR2 are SGHDN and FVKESK. The CDR3 bases are TGTGCCAGCAGCCATTGGGTCTCCTACGAGCAGTACTTC. Translation gives CASSHWVSYEQYF.

This clonotype was counted ten times or more. The chain links TRBV4-1 to TRBJ1-1; the match to TRBD1 covers 7 bases. Germline V lookup: CDR1 MGHRA, CDR2 YSYEKL. This CDR3 spans 15 amino acids. Losses at the gene ends were 4 bases for V and 5 bases for J; bases not matched to a gene: 10. DNA of the CDR3: TGCGCCAGCAGCCCCAGACAGGGTTCATTAACTGAAGCTTTCTTT. It specifies CASSPRQGSLTEAFF.

Many counts were recorded for this clonotype. This chain links TRBV12-3 or TRBV12-4 with TRBJ2-7; D is unresolved. V lost 2 bases and J 4 bases, leaving 9 bases between the germline ends. This CDR3 has 13 residues. The CDR3 loop reads CASSLMAAYEQYF. CDR3 coding DNA: TGTGCCAGCAGTTTAATGGCAGCTTACGAGCAGTACTTC.

The J gene is TRBJ1-5, the V gene TRBV20-1; 9 bases are a match to TRBD1. The CDR3 runs 17 residues. Germline V CDR1 and CDR2: DFQATT, SNEGSKA (reference sequence). Trimming took 0 bases from V and 4 from J; bases not matched to a gene: 10. CDR3 amino acids: CSARDGGWGQGNQPQHF. The CDR3, as DNA: TGCAGTGCTAGAGATGGCGGATGGGGACAGGGAAATCAGCCCCAGCATTTT.

This clonotype was observed at least ten times. The gene calls are TRBV27 and TRBJ2-1, with TRBD1 matching over 9 bases. The length of the CDR3 is 14 residues. Germline-derived CDR1 and CDR2 are MNHEY and SMNVEV (reference sequence). V was clipped by 6 bases and J by 4 bases; unmatched bases: 4. In DNA form, the CDR3 reads TGTGCCAGCAGGGGGACAGGGCCTTACAATGAGCAGTTCTTC. Amino acid sequence: CASRGTGPYNEQFF.

This chain joins TRBV19 and TRBJ2-2; 8 bases fit TRBD2. The V segment lost 7 bases and the J segment 4 bases; nucleotides outside the gene matches: 5. Per the germline V gene, CDR1 is LNHDA and CDR2 is SQIVND (reference sequence). The CDR3 is 14 residues long. CDR3 protein: CASNLGRATGELFF. As DNA, the CDR3 is TGTGCCAGTAATCTCGGGAGGGCCACCGGGGAGCTGTTTTTT.

This clonotype was seen many times. V is TRBV3-1 and J is TRBJ2-1; D is unclear. The germline V and J ends were trimmed by 2 bases and 0 bases, with 8 bases remaining between them. Germline V gene sequence: CDR1 LGHDT, CDR2 YNNKEL (reference sequence). The CDR3 extends over 15 amino acids. The CDR3 DNA follows: TGTGCCAGCAGCCAAAGGTGGTCCTCCTACAATGAGCAGTTCTTC. Protein sequence: CASSQRWSSYNEQFF.

The table lists this clonotype with a few counts. The chain employs TRBV19 and TRBJ1-2, with 9 bases matching TRBD1. CDR3 size: 15 residues. Germline values: CDR1 LNHDA, CDR2 SQIVND (reference sequence). V lost 4 bases, J lost 4 bases, and 7 bases stayed unmatched. The chain's CDR3 is CASSSMGQGIYGYTF. The CDR3 nucleotides are TGTGCCAGTAGTAGTATGGGACAGGGAATCTATGGCTACACCTTC. Based on the CDR3 plus reference TRBV19 and TRBJ1-2, the full variable domain is DGGITQSPKYLFRKEGQNVTLSCEQNLNHDAMYWYRQDPGQGLRLIYYSQIVNDFQKGDIAEGYSVSREKKESFPLTVTSAQKNPTAFYLCASSSMGQGIYGYTFGSGTRLTVV.

The chain links TRBV30 to TRBJ2-3; 14 bases align to TRBD2. The V and J ends lost 0 bases and 4 bases, in that order; junction bases with no gene match: 3. Germline V lookup: CDR1 GTSNPN, CDR2 SVGIG (reference sequence). This CDR3 has 16 amino acids. The CDR3 nucleotides are TGTGCCTGGAGTGTGGGACTAGCGGGAGAGGCAGATACGCAGTATTTT. Its translation is CAWSVGLAGEADTQYF. Complete variable domain (other parts from reference TRBV30 and TRBJ2-3): SQTIHQWPATLVQPVGSPLSLECTVEGTSNPNLYWYRQAAGRGLQLLFYSVGIGQISSEVPQNLSASRPQDRQFILSSKKLLLSDSGFYLCAWSVGLAGEADTQYFGPGTRLTVL.

The chain recombines TRBV19 with TRBJ2-5; no clear D. The germline V gene has CDR1 LNHDA and CDR2 SQIVND (reference sequence). This CDR3 has 14 amino acids. Trimming cost V 3 bases and J 2 bases, with 10 bases left between them. CDR3 nucleotide sequence: TGTGCCAGTAGTATTGGGCTAGTTCAAGAGACCCAGTACTTC. It specifies CASSIGLVQETQYF.

This clonotype turned up a few times. V and J are TRBV12-3 or TRBV12-4 and TRBJ2-1; D may be TRBD2 (6 bases). The CDR3 consists of 14 residues. V lost 8 bases to trimming and J lost 0 bases, with 11 bases between them. CDR3 loop: CASVAVSSYNEQFF. The CDR3 DNA reads TGTGCCAGCGTAGCGGTTTCCTCCTACAATGAGCAGTTCTTC.

This clonotype was observed a handful of times. The V gene is TRBV6-2 or TRBV6-3, the J gene TRBJ1-5; D is unresolved. Trimming took off 3 bases at V and 6 bases at J, with 21 bases between the two ends. The CDR3 spans 17 residues. Germline V gene data show CDR1 as MNHEY and CDR2 as SVGEGT. CDR3 DNA sequence: TGTGCCAGCAGTTATATCGTTGGTGAAGGCGCTGGTCAGCCCCAGCATTTT. Residues: CASSYIVGEGAGQPQHF.

This rearrangement joins TRBV20-1 to TRBJ2-5; no reliable D call. V was shortened by 0 bases and J by 1 base, with 6 bases between the two germline ends. The germline V gene encodes CDR1 DFQATT and CDR2 SNEGSKA (reference sequence). The CDR3 extends over 13 amino acids. The CDR3 coding sequence is TGCAGTGCTAGAGAAAGCGCCCAAGAGACCCAGTACTTC. Translated: CSARESAQETQYF.

V and J are TRBV30 and TRBJ2-5, with 7 bases matching TRBD2. Germline CDR1 reads GTSNPN; CDR2 reads SVGIG (reference sequence). With 1 base clipped from V and 2 bases from J, the junction kept 7 bases outside the gene matches. This CDR3 has 15 residues. CDR3 region: CAWSEPQRGQETQYF. CDR3 bases: TGTGCCTGGAGTGAACCCCAGCGGGGACAAGAGACCCAGTACTTC. Full variable domain (remainder filled in from reference TRBV30 and TRBJ2-5): SQTIHQWPATLVQPVGSPLSLECTVEGTSNPNLYWYRQAAGRGLQLLFYSVGIGQISSEVPQNLSASRPQDRQFILSSKKLLLSDSGFYLCAWSEPQRGQETQYFGPGTRLLVL.

This clonotype has only a few counts. The V call is TRBV10-3, the J call TRBJ2-5; D perhaps matches TRBD1 (6 bases). Trimming shortened V by 4 bases and J by 5 bases, and 11 bases separated the two germline ends. Germline-derived CDR1 and CDR2 are ENHRY and SYGVKD. This CDR3 has 13 residues. The CDR3 loop is CAISARTVETQYF. In DNA form, the CDR3 reads TGTGCCATCAGTGCAAGGACAGTGGAGACCCAGTACTTC.

At least ten counts were recorded for this clonotype. V is TRBV6-2 or TRBV6-3 and J is TRBJ1-1; unclear D gene. CDR3 length: 12 amino acids. Germline-derived CDR1 and CDR2 are MNHEY and SVGEGT. The V end was cut by 3 bases, the J end by 10 bases, with 12 bases between. CDR3 loop: CASSYEARGAFF. CDR3 nucleotides: TGTGCCAGCAGTTATGAAGCGAGAGGAGCTTTCTTT.

This clonotype was counted at least ten times. This chain connects TRBV20-1 to TRBJ1-1; D may be TRBD1 (6 bases). The CDR3 is 13 amino acids. CDR1 and CDR2 (germline): DFQATT, SNEGSKA (reference sequence). The germline V and J ends were trimmed by 6 bases and 3 bases, with 14 bases remaining between them. Written as DNA, the CDR3 is TGCAGTGCGGGGGCCCAGCGGGACACTGAAGCTTTCTTT. This translates into CSAGAQRDTEAFF.

This chain uses TRBV9 with TRBJ2-6; D gene ambiguous. CDR1 is SGDLS and CDR2 is YYNGEE in the germline V gene. The CDR3 loop spans 17 amino acids. Trimming stripped 0 bases from V and 3 bases from J, with 13 bases between. CDR3: CASSVETPPSGANVLTF. The CDR3 nucleotides read TGTGCCAGCAGCGTAGAAACCCCGCCGAGTGGGGCCAACGTCCTGACTTTC.

This clonotype has ten or more counts. The chain couples TRBV5-6 to TRBJ2-7; D is unclear. Trimming cost V 4 bases and J 1 base, with 9 bases left between them. This CDR3 spans 13 amino acids. CDR1 SGHDT and CDR2 YYEEEE come from the germline V gene. CDR3 residues: CASSIGASYEQYF. The CDR3 DNA reads TGTGCCAGCAGCATAGGAGCTTCCTACGAGCAGTACTTC.

This clonotype appeared many times. The genes are TRBV7-6 and TRBJ1-1; no clear D. Per germline, CDR1 SGHVS and CDR2 FNYEAQ. V was trimmed by 6 bases and J by 12 bases, leaving 23 bases between them. The CDR3 totals 14 residues. Written as DNA, the CDR3 is TGTGCCAGCAGTCAGCCCGGGAGCCGTTCAGGCCCTTTCTTT. Residues: CASSQPGSRSGPFF.